This passage covers 24 T cell receptor beta chains from one sample sequenced in a study of identical twins (dated by TCRdb to about 2016). The receptor library was made with 5' RACE. The run used an Illumina HiSeq 2000. TCRdb reran the public reads through fastp at Q25 and MiXCR, keeping productive beta chains. Rows with a matching CDR3 protein are joined into one entry that keeps the most common DNA and genes. The sample contains about 690,000 distinct CDR3 sequences, roughly 6.2% of them found a single time. Together, the top ten hold under 2% of the sample. Sequencing used naive T cells sorted from blood. The cell subset or site label of this sample denotes: cells isolated with a human naive T-cell isolation kit. These receptors were collected from a man aged 18 to 29 in good health.

The gene calls are TRBV25-1 and TRBJ2-1; D unresolved. Trimming left V 1 base short and J 10 bases short, with 5 bases between. CDR1 MGHDK and CDR2 SYGVNS come from the germline V gene. CDR3 size: 11 residues. CDR3 nucleotides: TGTGCCAGCAGTGAATGGTGGGAGCAGTTCTTC. Its protein product is CASSEWWEQFF. Together with reference TRBV25-1 and TRBJ2-1, the CDR3 gives the full variable domain: EADIYQTPRYLVIGTGKKITLECSQTMGHDKMYWYQQDPGMELHLIHYSYGVNSTEKGDLSSESTVSRIRTEHFPLTLESARPSHTSQYLCASSEWWEQFFGPGTRLTVL.

In its sample, this clonotype was seen many times. The gene calls are TRBV7-8 and TRBJ2-5, with 15 positions matching TRBD2. V was pared by 4 bases and J by 5 bases, with 8 bases of the junction left unmatched. CDR1 is SGHVS, CDR2 FQNEAQ, per germline. This CDR3 contains 17 residues. CDR3 amino acids: CASSSGLAGGPGETQYF. The CDR3 bases are TGTGCCAGCAGCTCCGGACTAGCGGGAGGGCCGGGGGAGACCCAGTACTTC.

This clonotype was picked up a small number of times. The CDR3 spells CAWSLALGNEQFF. The CDR3 region has the DNA TGTGCCTGGAGCCTCGCGCTGGGCAATGAGCAGTTCTTC. The chain links TRBV30 to TRBJ2-1, with no clear D. This CDR3 comprises 13 residues. Trimming stripped 3 bases from V and 6 bases from J, with 12 bases between. CDR1 and CDR2 (germline): GTSNPN, SVGIG (reference sequence).

This clonotype was recorded at least ten times. The J gene is TRBJ2-7, the V gene TRBV21-1. TRBV21-1 is listed as a pseudogene. The CDR3 covers 8 residues. The CDR3 DNA sequence: TGTGCCATCTTCGAGCAGTACGTC. Its translation: CAIFEQYV.

This chain links TRBV7-9 with TRBJ2-1; D may be TRBD1 (6 bases). CDR1 is SEHNR, CDR2 FQNEAQ, per germline (reference sequence). Trimming shortened V by 8 bases and J by 0 bases, and 14 bases separated the two germline ends. The CDR3 runs to 15 residues. CDR3 DNA: TGTGCCAGCGGTGTGCAGGACAGCTCCTACAATGAGCAGTTCTTC. Translation gives CASGVQDSSYNEQFF.

This clonotype was recorded many times. The genes are TRBV27 and TRBJ2-3, with TRBD2 identical over 8 bases. The CDR3 has 13 amino acids. In germline, CDR1 is MNHEY, CDR2 SMNVEV (reference sequence). V lost 4 bases and J lost 5; bases outside the gene matches: 2. This CDR3 reads CASSSGLEDTQYF. As DNA, the CDR3 is TGTGCCAGCAGTTCGGGACTAGAAGATACGCAGTATTTT.

V usage is TRBV24-1 and J usage is TRBJ2-1, with D perhaps TRBD1 or TRBD2 (5 bases each). The CDR3 loop spans 15 amino acids. CDR1 is KGHDR and CDR2 is SFDVKD in the germline V gene. The germline V and J ends were trimmed by 4 bases and 8 bases, with 17 bases remaining between them. Written as DNA, the CDR3 is TGTGCCACCAGTGACGGGGCCCAGTGGGTCGATGAGCAGTTCTTC. It yields the protein CATSDGAQWVDEQFF.

This clonotype occurred many times. J is TRBJ1-5 and V is TRBV7-8; a possible D gene is TRBD1 (5 bases). CDR1 and CDR2 (germline): SGHVS, FQNEAQ. Trimming took 1 base from V and 0 from J, leaving 16 bases between them. The CDR3 extends over 18 amino acids. The CDR3: CASSLGRAGMYSNQPQHF. CDR3 in DNA: TGTGCCAGCAGCTTAGGGAGGGCAGGGATGTATAGCAATCAGCCCCAGCATTTT. The variable domain in full, completed from reference TRBV7-8 and TRBJ1-5, reads GAGVSQSPRYKVAKRGQDVALRCDPISGHVSLFWYQQALGQGPEFLTYFQNEAQLDKSGLPSDRFFAERPEGSVSTLKIQRTQQEDSAVYLCASSLGRAGMYSNQPQHFGDGTRLSIL.

Of note for this clonotype: A much more abundant neighbour one base away suggests this may be a read error. The conserved phenylalanine or tryptophan is not found at the CDR3 terminus, so this likely reflects a read error. V is TRBV4-3 and J is TRBJ2-5; D is unclear. With 1 base removed from V and 1 base from J, the gap between germline ends came to 10 bases. The germline V gene has CDR1 LGHNA and CDR2 YSLEER. This CDR3 comprises 15 residues. This chain's CDR3 is CASSQGYNSQETQYL. The CDR3 bases are TGCGCCAGCAGCCAAGGTTATAACTCCCAAGAGACCCAGTACTTA.

This clonotype turned up a few times. V gene TRBV29-1 combines with J gene TRBJ2-1, with TRBD2 matching 10 bases. CDR1 and CDR2 from the germline V gene are SQVTM and ANQGSEA. This CDR3 contains 15 residues. J lost 3 bases, V lost 7 bases, and 9 bases had no gene match. The CDR3 sequence: CSARKREGIYNEQFF. CDR3 nucleotides: TGCAGCGCCCGAAAGCGGGAGGGTATCTACAATGAGCAGTTCTTC.

This clonotype was counted ten times or more. The chain recombines TRBV29-1 with TRBJ1-1; D is possibly TRBD1 (5 bases). V dropped 7 bases and J dropped 1 base, with 13 bases sitting between them. The germline CDR1 and CDR2 sequences are SQVTM and ANQGSEA. The CDR3 runs 13 residues. The CDR3 here is CSGISGTNTEAFF. For the CDR3, the DNA is TGCAGCGGAATATCCGGGACGAACACTGAAGCTTTCTTT.

This clonotype has just a few counts. The V and J genes are TRBV5-1 and TRBJ2-2; D might be TRBD1 (6 bases). The CDR3 extends over 15 amino acids. The V end was cut by 4 bases, the J end by 1 base, with 11 bases between. Per the germline V gene, CDR1 is SGHRS and CDR2 is YFSETQ. CDR3 protein: CASSGTGKNTGELFF. The CDR3, as DNA: TGCGCCAGCAGCGGTACAGGGAAGAACACCGGGGAGCTGTTTTTT.

J is TRBJ1-4 and V is TRBV29-1; D is unclear. This CDR3 region has 13 residues. Per germline, CDR1 SQVTM and CDR2 ANQGSEA. The V gene lost 6 bases and the J gene lost 5 bases, with 13 bases spanning the gap. The CDR3 DNA follows: TGCAGCGTCCTGGCCAGCTTGAATGAAAAACTGTTTTTT. It codes for CSVLASLNEKLFF.

This chain joins TRBV11-3 and TRBJ2-1; 9 bases map to TRBD2. Trimming removed 6 bases from V and 1 base from J; junction bases left unmatched: 7. This CDR3 comprises 16 residues. Germline V gene sequence: CDR1 SGHNT, CDR2 YENEEA. CDR3: CASRDDSGSSYNEQFF. The DNA for the CDR3 is TGTGCCAGCAGGGATGATAGCGGGAGTTCCTACAATGAGCAGTTCTTC.

In this sample, this clonotype turned up many times. This chain connects TRBV4-3 to TRBJ2-1; the D is unclear. The CDR3 consists of 15 residues. From germline, CDR1 is LGHNA and CDR2 YSLEER. Trimming removed 0 bases from V and 5 bases from J, with 11 bases in between. CDR3 residues: CASSQDWQLHNEQFF. Written as DNA, the CDR3 is TGCGCCAGCAGCCAAGATTGGCAGCTCCACAATGAGCAGTTCTTC.

The chain combines TRBV7-6 with TRBJ2-7; D is perhaps TRBD2 (6 bases). The V gene lost 2 bases and the J gene lost 5 bases, with 10 bases spanning the gap. CDR3 length: 13 amino acids. Germline V lookup: CDR1 SGHVS, CDR2 FNYEAQ. As DNA, the CDR3 is TGTGCCAGCAGCTTAAGCGGGCTGCACGAGCAGTACTTC. Translated: CASSLSGLHEQYF. Complete variable domain (other parts from reference TRBV7-6 and TRBJ2-7): GAGVSQSPRYKVTKRGQDVALRCDPISGHVSLYWYRQALGQGPEFLTYFNYEAQQDKSGLPNDRFSAERPEGSISTLTIQRTEQRDSAMYRCASSLSGLHEQYFGPGTRLTVT.

This clonotype occurred a few times. Its ends do not fully match the called genes, so a read error is possible. CDR3 region: CASSQGTTKYF. CDR3 sequence (DNA): TGTGCCAGCAGCCAGGGGACTACGAAGTATTTT. The V and J genes are TRBV14 and TRBJ2-3; 7 positions match TRBD2. The CDR3 loop spans 11 amino acids. Germline V gene lookup returns CDR1 SGHDN and CDR2 FVKESK.

This clonotype was detected ten times or more. This sequence joins TRBV27 and TRBJ1-2; 9 nucleotides line up with TRBD1. Trimming cost V 5 bases and J 4 bases; bases outside gene matches: 8. The V gene's germline CDR1 is MNHEY and CDR2 SMNVEV (reference sequence). CDR3 length: 15 residues. The DNA of the CDR3 is TGTGCCAGCAGTCCGTGGGACAGGGCAGTCTATGGCTACACCTTC. It is translated as CASSPWDRAVYGYTF.

The sample holds many counts of this clonotype. The V gene is TRBV15, the J gene TRBJ2-3, with 8 bases that match TRBD2. Germline CDR1 and CDR2: LNHNV and YYDKDF (reference sequence). Trimming removed 8 bases from V and 0 bases from J; junction bases left unmatched: 7. CDR3 length: 15 residues. CDR3 coding DNA: TGTGCCACCGCAAGGAAGCGGGAGAGCACAGATACGCAGTATTTT. It specifies CATARKRESTDTQYF.

This clonotype was observed at least ten times. V gene TRBV12-3 or TRBV12-4 combines with J gene TRBJ2-1; the match to TRBD2 covers 10 bases. CDR3 length equals 17 residues. V was pared by 6 bases and J by 2 bases, with 10 bases of the junction left unmatched. The DNA of the CDR3 is TGTGCCAGCAGGCCTCCAAGCGGGAGGGGGCCCTACAATGAGCAGTTCTTC. Amino acid sequence: CASRPPSGRGPYNEQFF.

There are many counts of this clonotype. This chain uses TRBV29-1 with TRBJ1-1; no clear D. The CDR3 is 10 residues long. The germline V and J ends were trimmed by 4 bases and 7 bases, with 7 bases remaining between them. Per germline, CDR1 SQVTM and CDR2 ANQGSEA. CDR3 region: CSVAGSEAFF. DNA of the CDR3: TGCAGCGTTGCCGGGAGTGAAGCTTTCTTT.

A word on this clonotype: A much more abundant neighbour one base away suggests this may be a read error. The rearrangement links TRBV27 to TRBJ2-1, with TRBD2 as a possible D gene (6 bases). The CDR3 extends over 14 amino acids. Germline CDR1 is MNHEY and CDR2 is SMNVEV (reference sequence). The CDR3 nucleotides read TGTGCCGGCAGTCAAACTAGCCTCTACAATGAGCAGTTCTTC. This encodes CAGSQTSLYNEQFF.

This clonotype was counted between two and nine times. The genes are TRBV3-1 and TRBJ1-1; D is possibly TRBD1 (5 bases). Between the trimmed V and J ends, which lost 7 bases and 2 bases, there was a span of 14 bases. Germline-derived CDR1 and CDR2 are LGHDT and YNNKEL (reference sequence). This CDR3 spans 14 amino acids. CDR3 in DNA: TGTGCCAGCACCGCCGGGACGGCAAACACTGAAGCTTTCTTT. This codes for CASTAGTANTEAFF.

At least ten counts were recorded for this clonotype. The J gene is TRBJ2-2, the V gene TRBV9; 13 bases align to TRBD2. This CDR3 contains 16 residues. Per the germline V gene, CDR1 is SGDLS and CDR2 is YYNGEE. Germline trimming cut 0 bases from V and 7 bases from J; bases unmatched to any gene: 3. The CDR3 loop reads CASSVGTSGSHGELFF. The CDR3 DNA reads as TGTGCCAGCAGCGTAGGGACTAGCGGGAGTCACGGGGAGCTGTTTTTT.